The sequence of this T cell receptor beta chain was determined in a study of beta chain features in type 1 diabetes. About the research overall: The patients were much like the healthy donors in age, gender and cell yields. Study-wide points: PCR might show a preference for shorter templates, equally across patients and controls.

Comments on this clone: Its target is not known.

Every donor provided one heparinised blood draw, which averaged around 110 mL. Germline CDR1 is MDHEN and CDR2 is SYDVKM. The CDR3 runs 16 residues. The ends were cut back, 3 bases at V and 2 bases at J, with 14 bases in the middle. The entirety of the isolated RNA underwent reverse transcription, so expressed TCRB transcripts were sequenced. Clones were sequenced by immunoSEQ multiplex PCR, and TCRdb holds only the in-frame ones, with some missing. The profile covers 600,000 to 650,000 clones, with roughly a sixth appearing a single time and about 0.097% taken by the ten largest. This receptor was obtained from a man younger than 35 in good health. The V call is TRBV28, the J call TRBJ2-4; tentatively, D is TRBD1 or TRBD2 (6 bases each). The material sequenced was naive CD4+ T cells from blood. CDR3 DNA sequence: TGTGCCAGCAGTTTTGGAGGGGGAAAATCCAAAAACATTCAGTACTTC. It encodes CASSFGGGKSKNIQYF.